The 25 T cell receptor beta chains below come from one sample, sequenced in a study of blood T cell repertoires in COVID-19. Generated by immunoSEQ multiplex PCR, the TCRdb table keeps only in-frame clones and is missing some. The data contain 120,000 or so clones, around nine tenths of them singletons. Sequencing input: peripheral blood. The receptors shown here come from a woman aged 80 or over with acute or convalescent COVID-19.

This rearrangement joins TRBV7-9 to TRBJ1-3, with 9 bases that match TRBD1. Trimming at V came to 2 bases and at J to 0 bases, leaving 8 bases not matched to a gene. This CDR3 spans 18 amino acids. In germline, CDR1 is SEHNR, CDR2 FQNEAQ (reference sequence). As DNA, the CDR3 is TGTGCCAGCAGCTTACTTATCGGGACAGGGCTCTCTGGAAACACCATATATTTT. This gives the protein CASSLLIGTGLSGNTIYF.

The rearrangement links TRBV6-5 to TRBJ2-5; possible D gene TRBD2, 6 bases. Germline V gene sequence: CDR1 MNHEY, CDR2 SVGAGI. The germline V and J ends were trimmed by 5 bases and 5 bases, with 12 bases remaining between them. There are 13 residues in the CDR3. This CDR3 reads CASSTLGGETQYF. The DNA of the CDR3 is TGTGCCAGCAGTACACTAGGAGGGGAGACCCAGTACTTC.

The sample holds a few counts of this clone. The J gene is TRBJ2-2, the V gene TRBV2, with D unresolved. The CDR3 contains 12 residues. V lost 7 bases to trimming and J lost 8 bases, with 11 bases between them. Germline-derived CDR1 and CDR2 are SNHLY and FYNNEI. The CDR3 coding sequence is TGTGCCAGCACCCTTATTGAGGGGGAGCTGTTTTTT. As protein: CASTLIEGELFF. Full variable domain (outside the CDR3, taken from reference TRBV2 and TRBJ2-2): EPEVTQTPSHQVTQMGQEVILRCVPISNHLYFYWYRQILGQKVEFLVSFYNNEISEKSEIFDDQFSVERPDGSNFTLKIRSTKLEDSAMYFCASTLIEGELFFGEGSRLTVL.

CDR3 residues: CASRTPGLAGVWYF. The CDR3 bases are TGTGCCAGTAGGACACCGGGACTAGCGGGAGTGTGGTACTTC. The chain has TRBV19 and TRBJ2-5, with 14 nucleotides matching TRBD2. With 6 bases clipped from V and 13 bases from J, the junction kept 10 bases outside the gene matches. This CDR3 comprises 14 residues. Germline V lookup: CDR1 LNHDA, CDR2 SQIVND (reference sequence).

The gene calls are TRBV5-6 and TRBJ2-7; 10 bases agree with TRBD1. Germline V gene data show CDR1 as SGHDT and CDR2 as YYEEEE. The ends lost 3 bases at V and 3 bases at J; junction bases unmatched: 6. The CDR3 consists of 15 residues. The CDR3 DNA sequence: TGTGCCAGCAGCTCCGGGACAGGGGACCACTACGAGCAGTACTTC. It encodes CASSSGTGDHYEQYF.

This rearrangement joins TRBV4-1 to TRBJ2-1; D is unclear. CDR1 MGHRA and CDR2 YSYEKL come from the germline V gene. Between the trimmed V and J ends, which lost 1 base and 7 bases, there was a span of 14 bases. This CDR3 has 15 residues. The CDR3 sequence: CASSQGLGYGNEQFF. The CDR3 nucleotides read TGCGCCAGCAGCCAAGGGCTAGGTTACGGTAATGAGCAGTTCTTC.

The rearrangement links TRBV5-5 to TRBJ1-2; D is unclear. The CDR3 runs to 13 residues. Trimming stripped 5 bases from V and 2 bases from J, with 10 bases between. Germline CDR1 is SGHKS and CDR2 is YYEKEE (reference sequence). CDR3 region: CASRPPGNYGYTF. Here the CDR3 DNA reads TGTGCCAGCAGGCCCCCCGGGAACTATGGCTACACCTTC.

CDR3 in DNA: TGCGCCAGCAGCGGGACTAGGGGGCACACAGATACGCAGTATTTT. Its translation is CASSGTRGHTDTQYF. The chain links TRBV10-1 to TRBJ2-3; tentatively, D is TRBD2 (8 bases). Trimming shortened V by 6 bases and J by 2 bases, and 15 bases separated the two germline ends. The CDR3 runs to 15 residues. From germline, CDR1 is WNHNN and CDR2 SYGVQD (reference sequence).

This clone was counted a few times. The chain uses TRBV2 and TRBJ1-2, with TRBD1 as a possible D gene (6 bases). This CDR3 is 12 amino acids long. V lost 3 bases to trimming and J lost 8 bases, with 10 bases between them. CDR1 SNHLY and CDR2 FYNNEI come from the germline V gene. CDR3 in DNA: TGTGCCAGCAGTGAGGGGGCGGCCGGCTACACCTTC. This encodes CASSEGAAGYTF.

V gene TRBV27 combines with J gene TRBJ2-7; TRBD1 matches at 7 bases. V gave up 0 bases and J gave up 0 bases; unmatched junction bases: 5. The CDR3 covers 16 residues. Looked up from germline, CDR1 is MNHEY and CDR2 is SMNVEV (reference sequence). In DNA, the CDR3 is TGTGCCAGCAGTTTATCTTGGGACAGAAACTCCTACGAGCAGTACTTC. Its protein is CASSLSWDRNSYEQYF.

The V gene is TRBV5-5, the J gene TRBJ1-1; 7 bases line up with TRBD1. This CDR3 has 15 residues. CDR1 and CDR2 (germline): SGHKS, YYEKEE (reference sequence). The ends lost 0 bases at V and 4 bases at J; junction bases unmatched: 6. CDR3 in DNA: TGTGCCAGCAGCTTGGCCCCCCGACAGGGCACTGAAGCTTTCTTT. This translates into CASSLAPRQGTEAFF. The entire variable domain, with the rest obtained from reference TRBV5-5 and TRBJ1-1, is as follows: DAGVTQSPTHLIKTRGQQVTLRCSPISGHKSVSWYQQVLGQGPQFIFQYYEKEERGRGNFPDRFSARQFPNYSSELNVNALLLGDSALYLCASSLAPRQGTEAFFGQGTRLTVV.

The genes are TRBV15 and TRBJ2-7, with D perhaps TRBD1 (6 bases). V shed 4 bases and J shed 2 bases, with 12 bases lying between them. The germline CDR1 and CDR2 sequences are LNHNV and YYDKDF (reference sequence). The CDR3 is made up of 14 amino acids. The CDR3, as DNA: TGTGCCACCAGCACCCCGGGACAAACCTACGAGCAGTACTTC. Translating it yields CATSTPGQTYEQYF. The full variable domain, completed using reference TRBV15 and TRBJ2-7, is DAMVIQNPRYQVTQFGKPVTLSCSQTLNHNVMYWYQQKSSQAPKLLFHYYDKDFNNEADTPDNFQSRRPNTSFCFLDIRSPGLGDTAMYLCATSTPGQTYEQYFGPGTRLTVT.

V and J are TRBV25-1 and TRBJ2-1; D remains unclear. V lost 0 bases and J 4 bases, leaving 19 bases between the germline ends. The CDR3 is 18 residues long. Looked up from germline, CDR1 is MGHDK and CDR2 is SYGVNS. CDR3 region: CASSEYIWQPASYNEQFF. The CDR3 DNA is TGTGCCAGCAGTGAATATATTTGGCAACCTGCTTCGTACAATGAGCAGTTCTTC.

The chain uses TRBV27 and TRBJ2-2; 10 bases agree with TRBD1. The germline CDR1 and CDR2 sequences are MNHEY and SMNVEV (reference sequence). The CDR3 runs to 15 residues. V gave up 5 bases and J gave up 4 bases; unmatched junction bases: 4. CDR3 sequence (DNA): TGTGCCAGCAGTCCGCGACAGGGGGCCACCGGGGAGCTGTTTTTT. It encodes CASSPRQGATGELFF.

The rearrangement links TRBV18 to TRBJ1-5, with D maybe TRBD1 (5 bases). The CDR3 has 16 residues. Germline CDR1 and CDR2: KGHSH and LQKENI. V dropped 6 bases and J dropped 0 bases, with 15 bases sitting between them. The CDR3 region has the DNA TGTGCCAGCTCTCGAGAAAGGGGTTATAGCAATCAGCCCCAGCATTTT. Encoded protein: CASSRERGYSNQPQHF. Supplemented by reference TRBV18 and TRBJ1-5, the full variable domain reads NAGVMQNPRHLVRRRGQEARLRCSPMKGHSHVYWYRQLPEEGLKFMVYLQKENIIDESGMPKERFSAEFPKEGPSILRIQQVVRGDSAAYFCASSRERGYSNQPQHFGDGTRLSIL.

The chain links TRBV2 to TRBJ2-4; 9 nucleotides line up with TRBD1. Germline CDR1 reads SNHLY; CDR2 reads FYNNEI. Trimming removed 4 bases from V and 3 bases from J; junction bases left unmatched: 10. There are 17 residues in the CDR3. The CDR3, as DNA: TGTGCCAGCAGTGGGACAGGGGTTAAAAGGGACAAAAACATTCAGTACTTC. Protein sequence: CASSGTGVKRDKNIQYF. The full variable domain, rest sourced from reference TRBV2 and TRBJ2-4, is EPEVTQTPSHQVTQMGQEVILRCVPISNHLYFYWYRQILGQKVEFLVSFYNNEISEKSEIFDDQFSVERPDGSNFTLKIRSTKLEDSAMYFCASSGTGVKRDKNIQYFGAGTRLSVL.

The CDR3 coding sequence is TGTGCCAGTAGTGGTGGGGGCGCAAAAGAGACCCAGTACTTC. This codes for CASSGGGAKETQYF. The V gene is TRBV19, the J gene TRBJ2-5; the D gene is possibly TRBD1 (6 bases). The germline CDR1 and CDR2 sequences are LNHDA and SQIVND (reference sequence). Trimming cost V 5 bases and J 3 bases, with 13 bases left between them. The CDR3 runs to 14 residues.

The rearrangement links TRBV7-9 to TRBJ1-2; 8 bases map to TRBD1. This CDR3 region has 14 residues. V lost 5 bases to trimming and J lost 8 bases; unmatched junction nucleotides: 10. Germline V gene lookup returns CDR1 SEHNR and CDR2 FQNEAQ (reference sequence). CDR3 loop: CASSPSGQGLGYTF. As DNA, the CDR3 is TGTGCCAGCAGCCCCTCCGGACAGGGCTTGGGCTACACCTTC.

The V gene is TRBV6-1, the J gene TRBJ2-4; 10 nucleotides line up with TRBD1. This CDR3 contains 14 residues. Trimming cost V 3 bases and J 9 bases; bases outside gene matches: 5. Germline values: CDR1 MNHNS, CDR2 SASEGT. The CDR3 reads CASSEGQGRVIQYF. In DNA form, the CDR3 reads TGTGCCAGCAGTGAGGGACAGGGGCGCGTCATTCAGTACTTC.

The J gene is TRBJ1-2, the V gene TRBV5-6; D may be TRBD1 (5 bases). CDR3 size: 15 residues. V gave up 4 bases and J gave up 2 bases, with 15 bases separating them. From germline, CDR1 is SGHDT and CDR2 YYEEEE. CDR3 sequence (DNA): TGTGCCAGCAGCGTTGGGGCGGGGCGGAACTATGGCTACACCTTC. This sequence encodes CASSVGAGRNYGYTF.

This CDR3 reads CASSTRDTAEAFF. The CDR3 region has the DNA TGTGCCAGTAGTACCCGGGACACGGCTGAAGCTTTCTTT. The chain recombines TRBV19 with TRBJ1-1; D perhaps matches TRBD1 (6 bases). CDR1 and CDR2 (germline): LNHDA, SQIVND (reference sequence). The CDR3 runs 13 residues. V was pared by 4 bases and J by 6 bases, with 12 bases between.

The chain combines TRBV19 with TRBJ2-3; TRBD1 might be the D (6 bases). V was trimmed by 4 bases and J by 0 bases, leaving 11 bases between them. The CDR3 extends over 15 amino acids. Germline V gene sequence: CDR1 LNHDA, CDR2 SQIVND (reference sequence). CDR3 nucleotide sequence: TGTGCCAGTAGTACTCGACAGGATAGCACAGATACGCAGTATTTT. This encodes CASSTRQDSTDTQYF. The complete variable domain, with remaining parts taken from reference TRBV19 and TRBJ2-3, reads DGGITQSPKYLFRKEGQNVTLSCEQNLNHDAMYWYRQDPGQGLRLIYYSQIVNDFQKGDIAEGYSVSREKKESFPLTVTSAQKNPTAFYLCASSTRQDSTDTQYFGPGTRLTVL.

The V call is TRBV5-6, the J call TRBJ1-2; 9 nucleotides align to TRBD1. The CDR3 length is 15 residues. The germline V gene encodes CDR1 SGHDT and CDR2 YYEEEE. J gave up 7 bases and V 4 bases, and 11 bases lay outside the gene matches. CDR3 amino acids: CASSRVITGGGGYTF. The CDR3 DNA is TGTGCCAGCAGCCGAGTTATCACAGGGGGCGGTGGCTACACCTTC.

V gene TRBV7-7 combines with J gene TRBJ2-1; 9 nucleotides align to TRBD1. This CDR3 contains 15 residues. Looked up from germline, CDR1 is SSHAT and CDR2 is FNYEAQ (reference sequence). V shed 3 bases, J shed 7 bases, and the junction held 7 bases outside the gene matches. CDR3 in amino acids: CASSFFGTGINEQFF. CDR3 nucleotide sequence: TGTGCCAGCAGCTTTTTTGGGACAGGGATTAATGAGCAGTTCTTC. The full variable domain, rest sourced from reference TRBV7-7 and TRBJ2-1, is GAGVSQSPRYKVTKRGQDVTLRCDPISSHATLYWYQQALGQGPEFLTYFNYEAQPDKSGLPSDRFSAERPEGSISTLTIQRTEQRDSAMYRCASSFFGTGINEQFFGPGTRLTVL.

The J gene is TRBJ2-3, the V gene TRBV7-8, with 14 bases that match TRBD2. The V gene's germline CDR1 is SGHVS and CDR2 FQNEAQ. CDR3 size: 17 residues. Losses at the gene ends were 1 base for V and 4 bases for J; bases not matched to a gene: 4. CDR3 nucleotides: TGTGCCAGCAGCTTAGGGGGGACTAGCGGGAGTCCAGATACGCAGTATTTT. This gives the protein CASSLGGTSGSPDTQYF.